What follows are 23 T cell receptor beta chains derived from one specimen sequenced in a study of blood T cell repertoires in COVID-19. Profiling relied on immunoSEQ multiplex PCR, and the TCRdb table lists in-frame clones only, not all of them. The top ten hold roughly 5% of the sample, which has 200,000 to 250,000 clones, 83% seen once. The sample was peripheral blood. The receptors here all came from a human donor in a cohort sampled during active COVID-19.

There are a few counts of this clone. The DNA of the CDR3 is TGTGCCAGTAGTACTCGACCGGGACAGTATAATCAGCCCCAGCATTTT. This encodes CASSTRPGQYNQPQHF. The J gene is TRBJ1-5, the V gene TRBV19; 7 bases map to TRBD1. J lost 4 bases, V lost 4 bases, and 10 bases had no gene match. Germline CDR1 and CDR2: LNHDA and SQIVND (reference sequence). The CDR3 extends over 16 amino acids.

The chain couples TRBV28 to TRBJ1-1; tentative D call: TRBD1 (5 bases). V was clipped by 9 bases and J by 0 bases, with 11 bases between them. The germline V gene encodes CDR1 MDHEN and CDR2 SYDVKM. There are 13 residues in the CDR3. DNA for the CDR3: TGTGCCAGTACACAGGATTTGAACACTGAAGCTTTCTTT. Its translation: CASTQDLNTEAFF.

V gene TRBV18 combines with J gene TRBJ1-5; possible D gene TRBD1, 5 bases. CDR1 and CDR2 from the germline V gene are KGHSH and LQKENI. Trimming removed 5 bases at V and 7 bases at J, with 18 bases between. CDR3 length: 15 residues. CDR3 nucleotides: TGTGCCAGCTCATCACAGGCTCAGGATAAGCAGCCCCAGCATTTT. Residues: CASSSQAQDKQPQHF.

V is TRBV28 and J is TRBJ1-1; 7 bases are shared with TRBD1. CDR3 length equals 15 residues. Germline V gene sequence: CDR1 MDHEN, CDR2 SYDVKM. Trimming removed 5 bases from V and 3 bases from J; junction bases left unmatched: 9. As DNA, the CDR3 is TGTGCCAGCAGTCCGACAGGGACGGGGGACACTGAAGCTTTCTTT. Translation: CASSPTGTGDTEAFF.

Only one count was recorded for this clone. This chain uses TRBV20-1 with TRBJ1-2; D is ambiguous. The germline V gene has CDR1 DFQATT and CDR2 SNEGSKA (reference sequence). This CDR3 contains 11 residues. V lost 1 base, J lost 11 bases, and 11 bases lay in between. The CDR3 DNA is TGCAGTGCTAGAGGGCAGGCACTTTACACCTTC. This encodes CSARGQALYTF.

V usage is TRBV27 and J usage is TRBJ2-3; TRBD2 aligns across 12 bases. CDR3 length: 18 amino acids. Germline loops: CDR1 MNHEY, CDR2 SMNVEV (reference sequence). After removal of 5 bases from V and 3 bases from J, the junction contained 12 bases not matched to a gene. In DNA, the CDR3 is TGTGCCAGCAGTCTGATCCCAGGACTAGCGGGACCGACAGATACGCAGTATTTT. Its protein product is CASSLIPGLAGPTDTQYF.

The rearrangement uses TRBV29-1 and TRBJ2-7; the D gene is possibly TRBD2 (5 bases). The germline V gene has CDR1 SQVTM and CDR2 ANQGSEA. This CDR3 has 11 amino acids. Trimming took 8 bases from V and 3 from J, leaving 11 bases between them. The CDR3 region is CSSTSGYEQYF. The CDR3 bases are TGCAGCTCTACTAGTGGCTACGAGCAGTACTTC.

The chain recombines TRBV2 with TRBJ2-2; TRBD1 might be the D (5 bases). This CDR3 has 16 residues. V dropped 4 bases and J dropped 2 bases, with 14 bases sitting between them. Germline CDR1 SNHLY, CDR2 FYNNEI. CDR3 sequence reads: CASSGDWGRNTGELFF. The CDR3 bases are TGTGCCAGCAGTGGAGACTGGGGCAGAAACACCGGGGAGCTGTTTTTT.

This chain joins TRBV2 and TRBJ2-1; 7 bases agree with TRBD2. The trim removed 7 bases at V and 7 bases at J, leaving 13 bases unmatched. This CDR3 has 15 amino acids. CDR1 and CDR2 from the germline V gene are SNHLY and FYNNEI. This CDR3 is CASKIEGGPGNEQFF. The DNA of the CDR3 is TGTGCCAGCAAGATCGAGGGAGGGCCGGGAAATGAGCAGTTCTTC.

The table lists this clone with a count of one. The chain joins TRBV18 to TRBJ2-3; perhaps TRBD2 as D (5 bases). The CDR3 extends over 13 amino acids. The V end lost 3 bases, the J end lost 8 bases, and 12 bases lay between the germline ends. Germline V gene data show CDR1 as KGHSH and CDR2 as LQKENI. CDR3 sequence (DNA): TGTGCCAGCTCACCCCAAGATGGGAGTACGCAGTATTTT. Its protein is CASSPQDGSTQYF. Combining the CDR3 with reference TRBV18 and TRBJ2-3 gives the whole variable domain NAGVMQNPRHLVRRRGQEARLRCSPMKGHSHVYWYRQLPEEGLKFMVYLQKENIIDESGMPKERFSAEFPKEGPSILRIQQVVRGDSAAYFCASSPQDGSTQYFGPGTRLTVL.

The chain joins TRBV7-3 to TRBJ1-1, with 11 bases lining up with TRBD1. Germline V lookup: CDR1 SGHTA, CDR2 FQGTGA. V dropped 5 bases and J dropped 5; count of bases not matched to a gene: 4. There are 14 residues in the CDR3. The CDR3 DNA follows: TGTGCCAGCAGCGTAGGGACAGGGGGAACTGAAGCTTTCTTT. It codes for CASSVGTGGTEAFF.

The chain employs TRBV4-1 and TRBJ1-5; 7 bases agree with TRBD1. The V gene's germline CDR1 is MGHRA and CDR2 YSYEKL. The CDR3 length is 14 residues. After removal of 2 bases from V and 9 bases from J, the junction contained 7 bases not matched to a gene. The CDR3 is CASSQLTGSTPQHF. The CDR3 nucleotides read TGCGCCAGCAGCCAATTGACAGGGTCGACGCCCCAGCATTTT.

This chain links TRBV2 with TRBJ2-5, with 9 nucleotides matching TRBD2. The germline V gene has CDR1 SNHLY and CDR2 FYNNEI. Trimming removed 0 bases from V and 0 bases from J; junction bases left unmatched: 5. The CDR3 has 17 residues. The CDR3 region is CASSEAGTSSYQETQYF. In DNA form, the CDR3 reads TGTGCCAGCAGTGAAGCCGGGACTAGCTCATACCAAGAGACCCAGTACTTC.

CDR3 nucleotides: TGTGCCAGCAATTTGCTAGCGGGAGTTGATGAGCAGTTCTTC. This translates into CASNLLAGVDEQFF. The chain has TRBV28 and TRBJ2-1, with 10 bases aligning to TRBD2. V lost 7 bases to trimming and J lost 8 bases; unmatched junction nucleotides: 8. The CDR3 has 14 residues. Germline CDR1 reads MDHEN; CDR2 reads SYDVKM.

To note about this clone: One end of the junction fails to match germline, which may point to a read error. V and J are TRBV3-1 (or the pseudogene TRBV3-2) and TRBJ2-7, with D perhaps being TRBD1 or TRBD2 (6 bases each). CDR1 and CDR2 from the germline V gene are LGHDT and YNNKEL (reference sequence). This CDR3 spans 15 amino acids. The CDR3 DNA sequence: TGTGCCAGCAGTCAAGGGGGGACTCCGGCCTACGAGCAGTACTTC. It translates to CASSQGGTPAYEQYF.

This chain joins TRBV4-1 and TRBJ1-1; tentative D call: TRBD1 (6 bases). Germline V CDR1 and CDR2: MGHRA, YSYEKL. The V end was cut by 4 bases, the J end by 1 base, with 13 bases between. The CDR3 consists of 15 residues. Here the CDR3 reads CASSPLQGSNTEAFF. The CDR3 nucleotides read TGCGCCAGCAGCCCTTTACAGGGTTCGAACACTGAAGCTTTCTTT.

In this sample, this clone turned up once. The chain employs TRBV5-1 and TRBJ1-6; 7 bases agree with TRBD1. V dropped 2 bases and J dropped 7; count of bases not matched to a gene: 6. CDR1 is SGHRS, CDR2 YFSETQ, per germline. There are 15 residues in the CDR3. In DNA, the CDR3 is TGCGCCAGCAGCTTCGAGACAGGGACCAATTCACCCCTCCACTTT. Its protein is CASSFETGTNSPLHF.

This clone was counted a few times. V is TRBV4-1 and J is TRBJ1-6, with D perhaps matching TRBD1 (5 bases). Germline-derived CDR1 and CDR2 are MGHRA and YSYEKL. V lost 4 bases, J lost 4 bases, and 20 bases lay in between. CDR3 size: 18 residues. For the CDR3, the DNA is TGCGCCAGCAGCCCTTCGGCGTTGACGGGACTTTATAATTCACCCCTCCACTTT. Translation gives CASSPSALTGLYNSPLHF.

J is TRBJ2-3 and V is TRBV2; TRBD1 aligns across 8 bases. In germline, CDR1 is SNHLY, CDR2 FYNNEI. V lost 4 bases, J lost 7 bases, and 1 base stayed unmatched. The CDR3 length is 12 residues. Here the CDR3 DNA reads TGTGCCAGCAGTGCAGGGGGCAATACGCAGTATTTT. Its translation is CASSAGGNTQYF.

The table lists this clone with a count of one. The V call is TRBV5-1, the J call TRBJ1-5; weak D call: TRBD1 (6 bases). The ends were cut back, 0 bases at V and 6 bases at J, with 13 bases in the middle. Germline CDR1 is SGHRS and CDR2 is YFSETQ. This CDR3 contains 15 residues. The CDR3 loop is CASSLGDTSGQPQHF. In DNA, the CDR3 is TGCGCCAGCAGCTTGGGGGACACGAGTGGTCAGCCCCAGCATTTT.

This clone was recorded at least ten times. The chain employs TRBV7-9 and TRBJ1-1; no reliable D call. V lost 4 bases and J 0 bases, leaving 12 bases between the germline ends. This CDR3 contains 15 residues. CDR1 and CDR2 (germline): SEHNR, FQNEAQ (reference sequence). The CDR3 is CASSSPRTLNTEAFF. For the CDR3, the DNA is TGTGCCAGCAGCTCCCCAAGGACTTTGAACACTGAAGCTTTCTTT.

The gene calls are TRBV2 and TRBJ2-1; D unresolved. V lost 5 bases and J lost 7, with 6 bases in between. From germline, CDR1 is SNHLY and CDR2 FYNNEI. The CDR3 is 11 residues long. The CDR3 loop reads CASSQINEQFF. The CDR3 coding sequence is TGTGCCAGCAGTCAGATTAATGAGCAGTTCTTC.

The gene calls are TRBV10-3 and TRBJ2-7; 8 bases are a match to TRBD1. Unmatched junction bases numbered 15, after V lost 7 bases and J lost 10 bases. The CDR3 length is 14 residues. CDR1 ENHRY and CDR2 SYGVKD come from the germline V gene. Here the CDR3 reads CAIKGAGGFSRQYF. Here the CDR3 DNA reads TGTGCCATCAAAGGGGCAGGGGGCTTTTCCCGACAGTACTTC.